This T cell receptor beta chain was sequenced in a study of T cell responses to AZD1222 COVID-19 vaccine. About the research overall: Pooled in the analysis were second doses at about 4 or about 12 weeks.

The data were produced by immunoSEQ multiplex PCR, yet TCRdb's version contains in-frame clones alone and is incomplete. The table records approximately 150,000 clones, approximately 90% of them present only once. Germline V CDR1 and CDR2: SGHTS, YDEGEE. Deletions cut 1 base from V and 3 bases from J, with 16 bases between. The CDR3 length is 16 residues. The chain links TRBV5-8 to TRBJ1-1; weak D call: TRBD1 (6 bases). The clonotype was recovered from an adult in good health. Sequencing was performed on peripheral blood, taken on day 0 of AZD1222 vaccination. The DNA of the CDR3 is TGTGCCAGCAGCTTGATCCTAGGGGGGCAAGACACTGAAGCTTTCTTT. The encoded protein is CASSLILGGQDTEAFF.